This entry lists 27 T cell receptor beta chains sequenced from one sample in a study of shared clonotypes between healthy human individuals. The table came from immunoSEQ multiplex PCR; TCRdb's copy has only in-frame clones and leaves some out. The repertoire has roughly 200,000 clones, 65% to 80% of them found once; the top ten carry under 11%. What was sequenced was memory CD4+ T cells sorted from blood. Noted subset: CD45RA-negative fraction. The receptors were sampled from a man aged 25 to 45 in good health.

J is TRBJ2-1 and V is TRBV25-1; 9 bases align to TRBD2. The CDR3 covers 17 residues. The J segment lost 5 bases and the V segment lost 1 base, leaving 9 bases of the junction unmatched. The V gene's germline CDR1 is MGHDK and CDR2 SYGVNS. The CDR3 sequence is CASSEFGSGSYHNEQFF. CDR3 coding DNA: TGTGCCAGCAGTGAATTTGGTAGCGGGAGTTACCACAATGAGCAGTTCTTC.

This sequence joins TRBV5-4 and TRBJ1-2, with D possibly being TRBD1 (5 bases). The CDR3 consists of 14 residues. Trimming removed 3 bases at V and 8 bases at J, with 17 bases between. Germline V gene sequence: CDR1 SGHNT, CDR2 YYREEE (reference sequence). The DNA of the CDR3 is TGTGCCAGCAGCTCGAAAGGGGCCGCACGGGGCTACACCTTC. It encodes CASSSKGAARGYTF.

This clone was recorded only once. The DNA for the CDR3 is TGTGCCAGCAGCTTGGACGGGTTGGGTGGCTACACCTTC. Residues: CASSLDGLGGYTF. The V and J genes are TRBV5-4 and TRBJ1-2; D is ambiguous. Trimming removed 0 bases from V and 7 bases from J, with 10 bases in between. The CDR3 is made up of 13 amino acids. Germline CDR1 SGHNT, CDR2 YYREEE (reference sequence).

V is TRBV6-1 and J is TRBJ1-5; tentative D call: TRBD1 (6 bases). CDR3 length: 14 residues. The V and J ends lost 5 bases and 7 bases respectively, with 15 bases between them. The V gene's germline CDR1 is MNHNS and CDR2 SASEGT. Written as DNA, the CDR3 is TGTGCCAGCAGTTATGGGGGGCATGACCAGCCCCAGCATTTT. Translated, it gives CASSYGGHDQPQHF.

The V and J genes are TRBV30 and TRBJ1-1; D unresolved. In germline, CDR1 is GTSNPN, CDR2 SVGIG (reference sequence). V lost 7 bases to trimming and J lost 4 bases, with 10 bases between them. This CDR3 has 11 amino acids. CDR3 in amino acids: CAYSRPTEAFF. CDR3 nucleotide sequence: TGTGCCTACTCGAGACCCACTGAAGCTTTCTTT.

This clone was seen only a few times. The chain is built from TRBV28 and TRBJ2-5; D tentatively reads TRBD1 or TRBD2 (6 bases each). Trimming took off 6 bases at V and 2 bases at J, with 16 bases between the two ends. Germline CDR1 MDHEN, CDR2 SYDVKM. This CDR3 has 15 residues. Here the CDR3 reads CASSTIKGGQETQYF. The DNA of the CDR3 is TGTGCCAGCAGCACGATCAAGGGGGGTCAAGAGACCCAGTACTTC.

As for this clone: In the same sample, other DNA sequences code for this CDR3. The V call is TRBV7-2, the J call TRBJ2-7, with a tentative D call TRBD2 (6 bases). The length of the CDR3 is 13 residues. Germline-derived CDR1 and CDR2 are SGHTA and FQGNSA. V was cut by 5 bases and J by 5 bases, with 13 bases left in between. CDR3 nucleotide sequence: TGTGCCAGCAGCCCCAGACCGGGAGACGAGCAGTACTTC. Protein sequence: CASSPRPGDEQYF. The complete variable domain, with remaining parts taken from reference TRBV7-2 and TRBJ2-7, reads GAGVSQSPSNKVTEKGKDVELRCDPISGHTALYWYRQSLGQGLEFLIYFQGNSAPDKSGLPSDRFSAERTGGSVSTLTIQRTQQEDSAVYLCASSPRPGDEQYFGPGTRLTVT.

The chain employs TRBV5-1 and TRBJ2-4; 13 bases map to TRBD2. Looked up from germline, CDR1 is SGHRS and CDR2 is YFSETQ. The CDR3 is 17 amino acids. J was trimmed by 4 bases and V by 4 bases; bases with no gene match: 8. In DNA form, the CDR3 reads TGCGCCAGCAGCCTTTGGACTAGCGGGAGTTCTAAAAACATTCAGTACTTC. This encodes CASSLWTSGSSKNIQYF. The full variable domain, with the rest looked up from reference TRBV5-1 and TRBJ2-4, is KAGVTQTPRYLIKTRGQQVTLSCSPISGHRSVSWYQQTPGQGLQFLFEYFSETQRNKGNFPGRFSGRQFSNSRSEMNVSTLELGDSALYLCASSLWTSGSSKNIQYFGAGTRLSVL.

The genes are TRBV29-1 and TRBJ1-1, with 7 nucleotides matching TRBD1. The ends lost 7 bases at V and 1 base at J; junction bases unmatched: 3. The CDR3 consists of 12 residues. Per the germline V gene, CDR1 is SQVTM and CDR2 is ANQGSEA. For the CDR3, the DNA is TGCAGCGGGGGACAGCAGAACACTGAAGCTTTCTTT. It specifies CSGGQQNTEAFF. The whole variable domain, filled in from reference TRBV29-1 and TRBJ1-1, reads SAVISQKPSRDICQRGTSLTIQCQVDSQVTMMFWYRQQPGQSLTLIATANQGSEATYESGFVIDKFPISRPNLTFSTLTVSNMSPEDSSIYLCSGGQQNTEAFFGQGTRLTVV.

This chain links TRBV29-1 with TRBJ2-7; either TRBD1 or TRBD2 may supply D (5 bases each). The CDR3 consists of 12 residues. Trimming took 5 bases from V and 2 from J, leaving 10 bases between them. Germline CDR1 SQVTM, CDR2 ANQGSEA. The CDR3 is CSVRQGPYEQYF. The DNA for the CDR3 is TGCAGCGTTCGGCAGGGACCCTACGAGCAGTACTTC.

This clone was observed a few times. V and J are TRBV7-8 and TRBJ2-1, with a tentative D call TRBD2 (5 bases). Trimming removed 5 bases at V and 6 bases at J, with 8 bases between. The length of the CDR3 is 12 residues. Germline lookup yields CDR1 SGHVS and CDR2 FQNEAQ. The CDR3 is CASSIRGNEQFF. Written as DNA, the CDR3 is TGTGCCAGCAGCATTCGGGGCAATGAGCAGTTCTTC.

This clone showed up just a few times. CDR3 in amino acids: CSARVGEKLFF. The CDR3 DNA sequence: TGCAGTGCTAGGGTGGGTGAAAAACTGTTTTTT. V is TRBV20-1 and J is TRBJ1-4; D is uncertain. Per germline, CDR1 DFQATT and CDR2 SNEGSKA (reference sequence). The CDR3 spans 11 residues. With 3 bases removed from V and 7 bases from J, the gap between germline ends came to 6 bases.

This clone was detected only a few times. CDR3 protein: CASSYRQGLGAFF. The CDR3 DNA reads TGTGCCAGCAGTTACCGACAGGGACTTGGAGCTTTCTTT. The chain recombines TRBV28 with TRBJ1-1, with 7 bases identical to TRBD1. The CDR3 covers 13 residues. With V trimmed by 4 bases and J by 10 bases, 9 bases remained unmatched. CDR1 is MDHEN and CDR2 is SYDVKM in the germline V gene. The full variable domain, completed using reference TRBV28 and TRBJ1-1, is DVKVTQSSRYLVKRTGEKVFLECVQDMDHENMFWYRQDPGLGLRLIYFSYDVKMKEKGDIPEGYSVSREKKERFSLILESASTNQTSMYLCASSYRQGLGAFFGQGTRLTVV.

The rearrangement uses TRBV5-1 and TRBJ2-3; 8 bases are shared with TRBD1. The CDR3 spans 16 residues. Germline assignment: CDR1 SGHRS and CDR2 YFSETQ. V gave up 5 bases and J gave up 0 bases; unmatched junction bases: 8. CDR3 region: CASRSSGGISTDTQYF. The CDR3 nucleotides are TGCGCCAGCAGATCATCAGGGGGCATTAGCACAGATACGCAGTATTTT.

The chain recombines TRBV6-5 with TRBJ1-4; D gene uncertain. CDR3 length equals 15 residues. Deletions cut 2 bases from V and 5 bases from J, with 12 bases between. Germline V gene sequence: CDR1 MNHEY, CDR2 SVGAGI. CDR3 bases: TGTGCCAGCAGTTACCTAGCGGACTCAAATGAAAAACTGTTTTTT. Amino acid sequence: CASSYLADSNEKLFF.

V usage is TRBV6-5 and J usage is TRBJ2-7; maybe TRBD1 (5 bases). The CDR3 is made up of 14 amino acids. V dropped 2 bases and J dropped 1 base, with 9 bases sitting between them. Germline V gene data show CDR1 as MNHEY and CDR2 as SVGAGI. The CDR3 DNA reads TGTGCCAGCAGTTACAGGGGTCAATCCTACGAGCAGTACTTC. It codes for CASSYRGQSYEQYF.

Of note for this clone: This CDR3 is also generated by other DNA sequences in the sample. The chain recombines TRBV7-2 with TRBJ2-7, with 9 positions matching TRBD1. The CDR3 loop spans 13 amino acids. J lost 5 bases, V lost 6 bases, and 5 bases had no gene match. Germline loops: CDR1 SGHTA, CDR2 FQGNSA. CDR3 sequence: CASSRDRVNEQYF. The CDR3 DNA is TGTGCCAGCAGTCGGGACAGGGTAAACGAGCAGTACTTC.

To note about this clone: Other DNA sequences from this sample encode an identical CDR3 as well. The chain carries TRBV5-1 and TRBJ1-3, with a possible D match to TRBD1 (6 bases). CDR3 length: 16 amino acids. Trimming took 4 bases from V and 4 from J, leaving 18 bases between them. CDR1 and CDR2 (germline): SGHRS, YFSETQ. The CDR3 reads CASSPTGGASGNTIYF. CDR3 bases: TGCGCCAGCAGCCCGACGGGGGGCGCCTCAGGAAACACCATATATTTT.

The chain uses TRBV7-2 and TRBJ2-7; 8 nucleotides align to TRBD2. V trimming: 3 bases; J trimming: 3 bases; junction bases outside the gene matches: 10. The CDR3 loop spans 16 amino acids. Germline V lookup: CDR1 SGHTA, CDR2 FQGNSA. The CDR3 DNA is TGTGCCAGCAGCTTGTCGGGTAGCGGGACATTCTACGAGCAGTACTTC. This gives the protein CASSLSGSGTFYEQYF.

V and J are TRBV7-3 and TRBJ2-1; 10 nucleotides agree with TRBD2. Germline V CDR1 and CDR2: SGHTA, FQGTGA. The CDR3 extends over 15 amino acids. Trimming at V came to 1 base and at J to 9 bases, leaving 6 bases not matched to a gene. CDR3 in amino acids: CASSLMLAGVAEQFF. DNA for the CDR3: TGTGCCAGCAGCTTAATGCTAGCGGGAGTCGCTGAGCAGTTCTTC. Supplemented by reference TRBV7-3 and TRBJ2-1, the full variable domain reads GAGVSQTPSNKVTEKGKYVELRCDPISGHTALYWYRQSLGQGPEFLIYFQGTGAADDSGLPNDRFFAVRPEGSVSTLKIQRTERGDSAVYLCASSLMLAGVAEQFFGPGTRLTVL.

The genes are TRBV19 and TRBJ2-1, with 9 bases lining up with TRBD1. CDR3 length: 14 residues. The V and J ends lost 4 bases and 6 bases, in that order; junction bases with no gene match: 4. Germline-derived CDR1 and CDR2 are LNHDA and SQIVND (reference sequence). For the CDR3, the DNA is TGTGCCAGTAGTAGATGGGACAGGGTCAATGAGCAGTTCTTC. Translating it yields CASSRWDRVNEQFF.

This chain links TRBV18 with TRBJ1-2; 11 bases line up with TRBD1. Germline-derived CDR1 and CDR2 are KGHSH and LQKENI. This CDR3 is built from 14 residues. V shed 6 bases, J shed 7 bases, and the junction held 7 bases outside the gene matches. The CDR3 DNA follows: TGTGCCAGCTCCCCCGAGGGACAGGGGGTTGGCTACACCTTC. This encodes CASSPEGQGVGYTF.

This clone was detected many times. This chain joins TRBV29-1 and TRBJ1-2, with TRBD1 identical over 8 bases. J was trimmed by 5 bases and V by 7 bases; bases with no gene match: 3. CDR3 length: 11 amino acids. In germline, CDR1 is SQVTM, CDR2 ANQGSEA. CDR3 sequence: CSAGQDYGYTF. The CDR3 region has the DNA TGCAGCGCGGGACAGGATTATGGCTACACCTTC. The full variable domain, rest sourced from reference TRBV29-1 and TRBJ1-2, is SAVISQKPSRDICQRGTSLTIQCQVDSQVTMMFWYRQQPGQSLTLIATANQGSEATYESGFVIDKFPISRPNLTFSTLTVSNMSPEDSSIYLCSAGQDYGYTFGSGTRLTVV.

The chain combines TRBV11-2 with TRBJ2-5; D perhaps matches TRBD1 (6 bases). V dropped 4 bases and J dropped 3 bases, with 21 bases sitting between them. Germline lookup yields CDR1 SGHAT and CDR2 FQNNGV. This CDR3 has 17 residues. CDR3 loop: CASSSPTGQGREETQYF. CDR3 coding DNA: TGTGCCAGCAGCTCACCTACTGGGCAGGGGCGGGAAGAGACCCAGTACTTC.

V gene TRBV7-7 combines with J gene TRBJ2-2, with D hard to call. CDR1 and CDR2 (germline): SSHAT, FNYEAQ (reference sequence). The ends were cut back, 5 bases at V and 5 bases at J, with 9 bases in the middle. The CDR3 spans 13 residues. The DNA of the CDR3 is TGTGCCAGCAGCCCATCATTGACCGGGGAGCTGTTTTTT. Protein sequence: CASSPSLTGELFF.

Of note for this clone: A far bigger clonotype differs at one base, so this is likely a read error. The chain combines TRBV9 with TRBJ2-2; no firm D call. Germline values: CDR1 SGDLS, CDR2 YYNGEE. Trimming removed 0 bases at V and 5 bases at J, with 14 bases between. This CDR3 spans 16 amino acids. As DNA, the CDR3 is TGTGCCAGCAGCGTAGAGATTAGCTTTTTGACCGGGGAGCTGTTTTTT. This encodes CASSVEISFLTGELFF.

The V and J genes are TRBV11-3 and TRBJ2-7; D gene unclear. Germline V gene data show CDR1 as SGHNT and CDR2 as YENEEA. V shed 1 base and J shed 4 bases, with 2 bases lying between them. The CDR3 length is 11 residues. The CDR3 reads CASSLAYEQYF. The CDR3 region has the DNA TGTGCCAGCAGCTTAGCGTACGAGCAGTACTTC.